One sample yielded the 25 T cell receptor gamma chains listed below, sequenced in a study of human gamma delta and Vdelta1 T cells. Antigen specificity for these receptors is unknown. TCRdb fed the PCR reads into CATT to redo clone calling. This sample has roughly 3,900 gamma-chain clones, with over 15% found just once. Sequencing used Vdelta1 gamma-delta T cells from blood grown in culture (DOT cells). These receptors were collected from a human donor in good health.

V is TRGV2 and J is TRGJ1 or TRGJ2. The CDR3 is 18 amino acids. V shed 0 bases, J shed 1 base, and the junction held 15 bases outside the gene matches. CDR1 and CDR2 from the germline V gene are EGSNGY and YDSYNSKV. The CDR3 DNA follows: TGTGCCACCTGGGACGGGCACAGGTTTATATCCAATTATTATAAGAAACTCTTT. The encoded protein is CATWDGHRFISNYYKKLF.

The chain uses TRGV8 and TRGJ1 or TRGJ2. Germline-derived CDR1 and CDR2 are VENAVY and YDSYNSRV. V lost 1 base to trimming and J lost 11 bases; unmatched junction nucleotides: 2. The CDR3 extends over 10 amino acids. The CDR3 DNA reads as TGTGCCACCTGGGATAGTGAGAAACTCTTT. Protein product: CATWDSEKLF.

This clone qualifies as large. The sample has other DNA sequences that encode this CDR3 too. This chain joins TRGV2 and TRGJP2. The germline gives CDR1 EGSNGY, CDR2 YDSYNSKV. V was pared by 1 base and J by 5 bases, with 1 base of the junction left unmatched. This CDR3 is built from 13 residues. In DNA, the CDR3 is TGTGCCACCTGGGACGGCAGTGATTGGATCAAGACGTTT. It is translated as CATWDGSDWIKTF.

In its sample, this clone ranks as medium-sized. V is TRGV4 and J is TRGJ1 or TRGJ2. Per the germline V gene, CDR1 is EGSTGY and CDR2 is YDSYTSSV. The CDR3 is 12 amino acids. Losses at the gene ends were 4 bases for V and 9 bases for J; bases not matched to a gene: 9. This CDR3 is CATWDDAPKKLF. CDR3 nucleotides: TGTGCCACCTGGGACGACGCTCCTAAGAAACTCTTT.

This clone is termed medium-sized. V gene TRGV8 combines with J gene TRGJ1 or TRGJ2. The CDR3 is made up of 14 amino acids. V was clipped by 3 bases and J by 2 bases; unmatched bases: 7. Germline V gives CDR1 VENAVY, CDR2 YDSYNSRV. As DNA, the CDR3 is TGTGCCACCTGGGATCTGGAGGATTATTATAAGAAACTCTTT. It translates to CATWDLEDYYKKLF.

This clone was seen a handful of times. This chain connects TRGV9 to TRGJ1 or TRGJ2. The CDR3 length is 14 residues. V shed 0 bases, J shed 2 bases, and the junction held 4 bases outside the gene matches. Germline values: CDR1 GITISATS, CDR2 ISYDGTV (reference sequence). The CDR3 sequence: CALWEVRYYYKKLF. CDR3 bases: TGTGCCTTGTGGGAGGTGCGTTATTATTATAAGAAACTCTTT.

By share of the sample, this clone is medium-sized (0.01 to 0.1%). The rearrangement joins TRGV9 to TRGJ1 or TRGJ2. V trimming: 1 base; J trimming: 6 bases; junction bases outside the gene matches: 3. Germline CDR1 reads GITISATS; CDR2 reads ISYDGTV (reference sequence). This CDR3 contains 12 residues. The CDR3 loop is CALWEVSYKKLF. The CDR3 coding sequence is TGTGCCTTGTGGGAGGTTAGTTATAAGAAACTCTTT.

This clone was counted a few times. The rearrangement joins TRGV8 to TRGJ1 or TRGJ2. Looked up from germline, CDR1 is VENAVY and CDR2 is YDSYNSRV. The CDR3 extends over 13 amino acids. Unmatched junction bases numbered 5, after V lost 3 bases and J lost 3 bases. CDR3 coding DNA: TGTGCCACCTGGGATGGGGCTTATTATAAGAAACTCTTT. It encodes CATWDGAYYKKLF.

About this clone: A much larger clone is a single base away; this may be a read error. The chain joins TRGV2 to TRGJ1 or TRGJ2. Germline CDR1 and CDR2: EGSNGY and YDSYNSKV. This CDR3 contains 11 residues. CDR3 sequence: CATWGGQGLFF. CDR3 DNA: TGTGCCACCTGGGGCGGGCAAGGTTTGTTCTTT.

This clone has more than one count but fewer than ten. A read error is possible here, since a much larger clone lies one base away. The V and J genes are TRGV8 and TRGJ1 or TRGJ2. The CDR3 spans 13 residues. The germline gives CDR1 VENAVY, CDR2 YDSYNSRV. V trimming: 4 bases; J trimming: 1 base; junction bases outside the gene matches: 4. As DNA, the CDR3 is TGTGCCACCTGGGACGTCAATTATTATAAGAAACTCTTT. Residues: CATWDVNYYKKLF.

This clone is medium-sized (0.01 to 0.1%) within its sample. The gene calls are TRGV9 and TRGJP2. This CDR3 has 17 amino acids. Germline lookup yields CDR1 GITISATS and CDR2 ISYDGTV (reference sequence). The ends lost 1 base at V and 2 bases at J; junction bases unmatched: 10. The chain's CDR3 is CALWEVPRGSSDWIKTF. The CDR3 nucleotides are TGTGCCTTGTGGGAGGTTCCCCGTGGGAGTAGTGATTGGATCAAGACGTTT.

The chain uses TRGV3 and TRGJP1. Germline V gene data show CDR1 as VTNTFY and CDR2 as YDVSTARD (reference sequence). Losses at the gene ends were 0 bases for V and 3 bases for J; bases not matched to a gene: 4. CDR3 length: 15 residues. The CDR3 region has the DNA TGTGCCACCTGGGACAGGCTTGCCACTGGTTGGTTCAAGATATTT. Protein sequence: CATWDRLATGWFKIF.

In this sample, this clone turned up a few times. V and J are TRGV10 and TRGJP1. TRGV10 is recorded as an ORF, its role being uncertain. Trimming took 8 bases from V and 13 from J; bases not matched to a gene: 5. The CDR3 extends over 10 amino acids. This CDR3 is CAAWDEFKIF. CDR3 nucleotide sequence: TGTGCTGCGTGGGATGAGTTCAAGATATTT.

The genes are TRGV2 and TRGJP. Trimming took 5 bases from V and 3 from J; bases not matched to a gene: 1. In germline, CDR1 is EGSNGY, CDR2 YDSYNSKV. The CDR3 is 15 residues long. DNA for the CDR3: TGTGCCACCTGGGCGCAAGAGTTGGGCAAAAAAATCAAGGTATTT. This encodes CATWAQELGKKIKVF.

The gene calls are TRGV3 and TRGJP2. The CDR3 totals 13 residues. V shed 5 bases and J 5 bases; nucleotides not matched to a gene: 5. Germline V CDR1 and CDR2: VTNTFY, YDVSTARD (reference sequence). CDR3 in DNA: TGTGCCACCTGGGGGGGGAGTGATTGGATCAAGACGTTT. Translation gives CATWGGSDWIKTF.

A few counts support this clone. The chain is built from TRGV3 and TRGJ1 or TRGJ2. CDR1 and CDR2 (germline): VTNTFY, YDVSTARD (reference sequence). Trimming at V came to 3 bases and at J to 3 bases, leaving 5 bases not matched to a gene. This CDR3 spans 13 amino acids. In DNA form, the CDR3 reads TGTGCCACCTGGGACTTTTTTTATTATAAGAAACTCTTT. Protein: CATWDFFYYKKLF.

In its sample, this clone ranks as medium-sized. The sample has other DNA sequences that encode this CDR3 too. The chain joins TRGV9 to TRGJ1 or TRGJ2. Looked up from germline, CDR1 is GITISATS and CDR2 is ISYDGTV (reference sequence). The V gene end was trimmed by 0 bases and the J gene end by 4 bases; junction bases not matched to a gene: 15. The CDR3 length is 17 residues. Here the CDR3 DNA reads TGTGCCTTGTGGGAGGTGAGCTCGAACCATCCCTATTATAAGAAACTCTTT. It codes for CALWEVSSNHPYYKKLF.

The V gene is TRGV8, the J gene TRGJ1 or TRGJ2. CDR1 and CDR2 from the germline V gene are VENAVY and YDSYNSRV. V trimming: 6 bases; J trimming: 3 bases; junction bases outside the gene matches: 11. This CDR3 has 14 residues. CDR3 sequence reads: CATWSNHSYYKKLF. CDR3 coding DNA: TGTGCCACCTGGTCCAACCACTCTTATTATAAGAAACTCTTT.

In its sample, this clone was seen a few times. The chain links TRGV4 to TRGJ1 or TRGJ2. Per germline, CDR1 EGSTGY and CDR2 YDSYTSSV. V lost 1 base, J lost 9 bases, and 3 bases stayed unmatched. This CDR3 is 11 amino acids long. Here the CDR3 reads CATWDGFKKLF. As DNA, the CDR3 is TGTGCCACCTGGGATGGATTTAAGAAACTCTTT.

The chain recombines TRGV3 with TRGJP1. The CDR3 extends over 17 amino acids. With V trimmed by 0 bases and J by 0 bases, 7 bases remained unmatched. Germline assignment: CDR1 VTNTFY and CDR2 YDVSTARD (reference sequence). The CDR3 spells CATWDRPPDTTGWFKIF. CDR3 bases: TGTGCCACCTGGGACAGGCCCCCCGATACCACTGGTTGGTTCAAGATATTT.

J is TRGJ1 or TRGJ2 and V is TRGV4. CDR1 EGSTGY and CDR2 YDSYTSSV come from the germline V gene. The CDR3 consists of 14 residues. Trimming took 0 bases from V and 0 from J; bases not matched to a gene: 2. As DNA, the CDR3 is TGTGCCACCTGGGATGGGTTGAATTATTATAAGAAACTCTTT. It yields the protein CATWDGLNYYKKLF.

This clone qualifies as medium-sized (0.01 to 0.1%). The V call is TRGV3, the J call TRGJ1 or TRGJ2. This CDR3 has 12 amino acids. V shed 3 bases, J shed 9 bases, and the junction held 8 bases outside the gene matches. CDR1 is VTNTFY and CDR2 is YDVSTARD in the germline V gene (reference sequence). CDR3 in DNA: TGTGCCACCTGGGACGTACCGTTTAAGAAACTCTTT. As protein: CATWDVPFKKLF.

V is TRGV10 and J is TRGJP1. TRGV10 is recorded as an ORF, its role being uncertain. The CDR3 covers 12 residues. V trimming: 12 bases; J trimming: 0 bases; junction bases outside the gene matches: 2. This chain's CDR3 is CAANTTGWFKIF. As DNA, the CDR3 is TGTGCTGCAAATACCACTGGTTGGTTCAAGATATTT.

This clone was picked up a small number of times. J is TRGJ1 or TRGJ2 and V is TRGV4. Germline V CDR1 and CDR2: EGSTGY, YDSYTSSV. CDR3 size: 13 residues. With V trimmed by 0 bases and J by 6 bases, 5 bases remained unmatched. CDR3 bases: TGTGCCACCTGGGATGGGTGGGGTTATAAGAAACTCTTT. Amino acid sequence: CATWDGWGYKKLF.

The V and J genes are TRGV10 and TRGJ1 or TRGJ2. TRGV10 is annotated as an ORF whose role is uncertain. V was pared by 11 bases and J by 6 bases, with 17 bases of the junction left unmatched. The CDR3 is made up of 14 amino acids. The CDR3 DNA reads as TGTGCTGCGCCCCCAGCGAGTGATGGTTATAAGAAACTCTTT. It yields the protein CAAPPASDGYKKLF.